This T cell receptor beta chain derives from a study of T-cell memory formation after mild COVID-19. The overall study: In these data, TCR clusters were largely donor specific. General observations from the study: Memory from before infection featured some responding clones, which suggests cross-reactive memory joined. Among contracting clones, CD4+ were mainly CM/EM and CD8+ enriched in EMRA.

V lost 5 bases to trimming and J lost 5 bases, with 15 bases between them. CDR1 is SEHNR, CDR2 FQNEAQ, per germline (reference sequence). This CDR3 is built from 14 residues. This clonotype was seen only a few times. The target antigen is unknown. Constant-segment primers and 5'RACE yielded cDNA libraries for TCR alpha and TCR beta, each carrying sample barcodes and UMIs. TCRdb ran MiXCR on the 5' RACE reads and lists one entry per CDR3 protein. The table includes approximately 290,000 distinct CDR3 sequences, approximately 8.4% detected once. This TCR came from a man aged 18 to 29 who had mild COVID-19 (a few samples of this study predate the infection). Cell type and time point are not known. V is TRBV7-9 and J is TRBJ1-1; possibly TRBD1 for D (5 bases). Source material: PBMCs or a T cell subset sorted from them (not recorded which). CDR3 residues: CASSVRDGSTEAFF. The CDR3 DNA is TGTGCCAGCAGCGTACGGGACGGTTCGACTGAAGCTTTCTTT.